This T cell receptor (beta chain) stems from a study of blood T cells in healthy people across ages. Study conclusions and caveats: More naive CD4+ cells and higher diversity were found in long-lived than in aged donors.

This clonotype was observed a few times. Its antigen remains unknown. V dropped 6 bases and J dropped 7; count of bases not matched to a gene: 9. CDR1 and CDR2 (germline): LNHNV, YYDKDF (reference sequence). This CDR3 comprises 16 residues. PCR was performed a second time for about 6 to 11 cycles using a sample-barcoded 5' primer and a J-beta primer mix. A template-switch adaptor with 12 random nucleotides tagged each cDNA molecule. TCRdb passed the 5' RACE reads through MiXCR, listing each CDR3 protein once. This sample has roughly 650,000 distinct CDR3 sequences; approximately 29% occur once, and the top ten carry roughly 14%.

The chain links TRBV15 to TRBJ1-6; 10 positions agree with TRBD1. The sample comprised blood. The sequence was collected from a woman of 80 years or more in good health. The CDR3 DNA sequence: TGTGCCACCAGGCCTCCCGGGACAGGGGAAAATTCACCCCTCCACTTT. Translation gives CATRPPGTGENSPLHF. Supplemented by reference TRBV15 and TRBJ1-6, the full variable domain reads DAMVIQNPRYQVTQFGKPVTLSCSQTLNHNVMYWYQQKSSQAPKLLFHYYDKDFNNEADTPDNFQSRRPNTSFCFLDIRSPGLGDTAMYLCATRPPGTGENSPLHFGNGTRLTVT.